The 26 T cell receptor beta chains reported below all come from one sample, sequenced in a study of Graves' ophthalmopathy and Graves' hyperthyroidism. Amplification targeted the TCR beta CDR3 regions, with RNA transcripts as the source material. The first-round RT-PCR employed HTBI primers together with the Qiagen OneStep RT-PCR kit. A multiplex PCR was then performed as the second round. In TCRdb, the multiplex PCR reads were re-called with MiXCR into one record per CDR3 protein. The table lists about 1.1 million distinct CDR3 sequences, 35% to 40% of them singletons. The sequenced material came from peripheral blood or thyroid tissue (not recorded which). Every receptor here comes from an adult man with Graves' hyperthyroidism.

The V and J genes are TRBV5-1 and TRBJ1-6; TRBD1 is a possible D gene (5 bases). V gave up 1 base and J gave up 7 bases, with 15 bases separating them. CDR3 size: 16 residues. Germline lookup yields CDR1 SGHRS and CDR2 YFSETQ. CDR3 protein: CASSLYPGTMNSPLHF. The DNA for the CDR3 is TGCGCCAGCAGCTTGTATCCAGGGACGATGAATTCACCCCTCCACTTT.

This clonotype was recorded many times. CDR3 coding DNA: TGCGCCAGCAGTGACCTAACTAGGGGTGAAGAGACCCAGTACTTC. This codes for CASSDLTRGEETQYF. The chain recombines TRBV10-2 with TRBJ2-5; D may match TRBD1 or TRBD2 (5 bases each). The CDR3 contains 15 residues. Germline assignment: CDR1 WSHSY and CDR2 SAAADI. V was shortened by 3 bases and J by 3 bases, with 14 bases between the two germline ends.

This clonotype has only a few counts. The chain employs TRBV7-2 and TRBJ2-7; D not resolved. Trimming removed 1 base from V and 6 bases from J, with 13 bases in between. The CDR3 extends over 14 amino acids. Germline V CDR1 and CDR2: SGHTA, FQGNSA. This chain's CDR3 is CASSLGGLLGEQYF. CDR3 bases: TGTGCCAGCAGCTTAGGGGGTCTTTTGGGCGAGCAGTACTTC.

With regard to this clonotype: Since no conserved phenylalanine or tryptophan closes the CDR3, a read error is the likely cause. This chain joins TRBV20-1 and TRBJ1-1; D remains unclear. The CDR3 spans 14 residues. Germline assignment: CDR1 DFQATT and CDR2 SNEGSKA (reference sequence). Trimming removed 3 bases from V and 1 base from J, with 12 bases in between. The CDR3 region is CSASRRVRNTEAFL. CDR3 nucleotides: TGCAGTGCTAGTCGTAGGGTACGGAACACTGAAGCTTTCCTT.

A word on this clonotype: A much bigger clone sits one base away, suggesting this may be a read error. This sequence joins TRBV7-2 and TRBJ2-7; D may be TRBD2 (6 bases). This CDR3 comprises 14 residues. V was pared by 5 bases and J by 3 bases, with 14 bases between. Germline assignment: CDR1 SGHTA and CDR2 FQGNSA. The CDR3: CASSDTLGGYEQYF. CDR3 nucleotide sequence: TGTGCCAGCAGCGACACACTGGGAGGCTACGAGCAGTACTTC.

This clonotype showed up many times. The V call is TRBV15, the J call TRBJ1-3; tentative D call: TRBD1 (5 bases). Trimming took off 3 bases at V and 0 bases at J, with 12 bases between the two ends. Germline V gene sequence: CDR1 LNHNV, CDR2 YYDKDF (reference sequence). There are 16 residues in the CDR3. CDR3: CATSSLGPSSGNTIYF. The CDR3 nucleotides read TGTGCCACCAGCAGTTTGGGGCCGAGCTCTGGAAACACCATATATTTT. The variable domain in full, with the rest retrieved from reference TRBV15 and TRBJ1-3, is DAMVIQNPRYQVTQFGKPVTLSCSQTLNHNVMYWYQQKSSQAPKLLFHYYDKDFNNEADTPDNFQSRRPNTSFCFLDIRSPGLGDTAMYLCATSSLGPSSGNTIYFGEGSWLTVV.

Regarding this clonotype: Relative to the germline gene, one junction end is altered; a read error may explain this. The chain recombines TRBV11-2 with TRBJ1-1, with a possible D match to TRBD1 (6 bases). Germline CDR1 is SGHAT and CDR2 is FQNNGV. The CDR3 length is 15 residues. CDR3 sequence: CASSQDGTGNTEALF. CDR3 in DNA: TGTGCCAGCAGCCAAGATGGCACAGGGAACACTGAAGCTCTCTTT.

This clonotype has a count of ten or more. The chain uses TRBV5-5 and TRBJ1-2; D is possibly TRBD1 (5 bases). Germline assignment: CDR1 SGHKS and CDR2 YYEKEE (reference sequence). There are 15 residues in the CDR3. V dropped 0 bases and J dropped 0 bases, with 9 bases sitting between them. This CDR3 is CASSLVVGANYGYTF. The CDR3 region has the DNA TGTGCCAGCAGCTTGGTGGTAGGGGCTAACTATGGCTACACCTTC.

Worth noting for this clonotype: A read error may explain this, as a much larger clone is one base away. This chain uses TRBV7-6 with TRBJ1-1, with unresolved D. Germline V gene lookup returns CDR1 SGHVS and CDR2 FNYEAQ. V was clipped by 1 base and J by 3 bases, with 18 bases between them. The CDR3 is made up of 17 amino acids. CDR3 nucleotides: TGTGCCAGCAGCTTAGTCCCAAAGCGGGAGCTGGACACTGAAGCTTTCTTT. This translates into CASSLVPKRELDTEAFF.

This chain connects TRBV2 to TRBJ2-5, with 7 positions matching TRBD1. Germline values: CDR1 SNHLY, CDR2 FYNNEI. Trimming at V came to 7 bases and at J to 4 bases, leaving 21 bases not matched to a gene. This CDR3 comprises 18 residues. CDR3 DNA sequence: TGTGCCAGCACCCCAACCCCTGGACAGGACACCAAGGGAGAGACCCAGTACTTC. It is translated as CASTPTPGQDTKGETQYF.

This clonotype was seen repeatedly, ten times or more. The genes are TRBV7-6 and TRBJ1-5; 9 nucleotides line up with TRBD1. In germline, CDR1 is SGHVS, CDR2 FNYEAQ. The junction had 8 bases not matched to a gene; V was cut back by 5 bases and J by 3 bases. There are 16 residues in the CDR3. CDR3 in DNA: TGTGCCAGCAGCGGCCGACAGGGGGGTGACAATCAGCCCCAGCATTTT. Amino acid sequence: CASSGRQGGDNQPQHF.

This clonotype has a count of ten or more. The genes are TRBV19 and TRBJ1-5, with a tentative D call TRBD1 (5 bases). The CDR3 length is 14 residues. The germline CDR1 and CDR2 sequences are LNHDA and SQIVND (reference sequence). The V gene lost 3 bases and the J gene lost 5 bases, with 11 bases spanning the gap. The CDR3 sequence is CASSIPGIHQPQHF. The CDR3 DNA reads TGTGCCAGTAGTATTCCAGGGATCCATCAGCCCCAGCATTTT. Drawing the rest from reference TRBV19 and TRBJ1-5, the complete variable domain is DGGITQSPKYLFRKEGQNVTLSCEQNLNHDAMYWYRQDPGQGLRLIYYSQIVNDFQKGDIAEGYSVSREKKESFPLTVTSAQKNPTAFYLCASSIPGIHQPQHFGDGTRLSIL.

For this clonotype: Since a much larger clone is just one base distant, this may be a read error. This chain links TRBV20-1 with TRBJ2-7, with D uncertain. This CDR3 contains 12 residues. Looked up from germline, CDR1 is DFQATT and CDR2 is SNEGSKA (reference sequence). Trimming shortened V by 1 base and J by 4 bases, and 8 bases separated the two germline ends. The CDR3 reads CSARGALYEQYF. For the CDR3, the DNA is TGCAGTGCTAGAGGCGCTTTATACGAGCAGTACTTC.

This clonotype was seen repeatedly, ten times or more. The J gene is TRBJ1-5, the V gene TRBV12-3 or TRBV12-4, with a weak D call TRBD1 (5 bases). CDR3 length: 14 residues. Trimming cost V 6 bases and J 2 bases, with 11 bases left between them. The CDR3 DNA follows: TGTGCCAGCAGCATGGGGCAGGGCAATCAGCCCCAGCATTTT. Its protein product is CASSMGQGNQPQHF.

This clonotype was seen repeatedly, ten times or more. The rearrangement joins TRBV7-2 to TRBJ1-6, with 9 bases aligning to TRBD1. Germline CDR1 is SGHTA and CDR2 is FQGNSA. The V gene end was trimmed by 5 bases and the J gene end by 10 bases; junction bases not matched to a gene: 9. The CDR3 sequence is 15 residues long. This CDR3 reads CASSPTGQGGSPLHF. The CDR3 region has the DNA TGTGCCAGCAGCCCAACGGGACAGGGCGGCTCACCCCTCCACTTT.

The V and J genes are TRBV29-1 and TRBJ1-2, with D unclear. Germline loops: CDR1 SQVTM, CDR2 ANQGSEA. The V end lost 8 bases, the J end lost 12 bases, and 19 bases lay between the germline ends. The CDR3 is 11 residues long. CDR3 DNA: TGCAGCTTGGAGCGCTGGCTTGGGCACACCTTC. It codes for CSLERWLGHTF.

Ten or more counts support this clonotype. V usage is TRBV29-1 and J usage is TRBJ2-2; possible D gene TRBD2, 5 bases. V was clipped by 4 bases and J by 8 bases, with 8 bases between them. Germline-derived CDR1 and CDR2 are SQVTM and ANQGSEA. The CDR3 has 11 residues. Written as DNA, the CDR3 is TGCAGCGTTGCGGGGTCTGGGGAGCTGTTTTTT. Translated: CSVAGSGELFF.

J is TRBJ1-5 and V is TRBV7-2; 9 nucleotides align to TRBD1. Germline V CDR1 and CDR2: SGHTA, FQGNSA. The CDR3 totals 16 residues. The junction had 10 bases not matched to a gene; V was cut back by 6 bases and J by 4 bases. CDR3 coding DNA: TGTGCCAGCAGTTTATGGCGTGGGACAGGGAATCAGCCCCAGCATTTT. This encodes CASSLWRGTGNQPQHF.

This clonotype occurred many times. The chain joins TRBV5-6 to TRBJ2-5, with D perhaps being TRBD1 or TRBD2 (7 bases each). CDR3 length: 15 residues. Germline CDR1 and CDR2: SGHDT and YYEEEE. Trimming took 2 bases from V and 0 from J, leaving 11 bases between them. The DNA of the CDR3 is TGTGCCAGCAGCTTAGCGGGACAGAACCAAGAGACCCAGTACTTC. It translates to CASSLAGQNQETQYF. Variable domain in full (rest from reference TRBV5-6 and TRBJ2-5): DAGVTQSPTHLIKTRGQQVTLRCSPKSGHDTVSWYQQALGQGPQFIFQYYEEEERQRGNFPDRFSGHQFPNYSSELNVNALLLGDSALYLCASSLAGQNQETQYFGPGTRLLVL.

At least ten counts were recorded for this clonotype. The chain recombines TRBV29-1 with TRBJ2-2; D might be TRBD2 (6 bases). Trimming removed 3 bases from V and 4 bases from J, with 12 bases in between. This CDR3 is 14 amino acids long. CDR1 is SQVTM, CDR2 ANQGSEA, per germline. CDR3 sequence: CSVEAGRATGELFF. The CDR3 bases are TGCAGCGTTGAGGCGGGGCGGGCCACCGGGGAGCTGTTTTTT.

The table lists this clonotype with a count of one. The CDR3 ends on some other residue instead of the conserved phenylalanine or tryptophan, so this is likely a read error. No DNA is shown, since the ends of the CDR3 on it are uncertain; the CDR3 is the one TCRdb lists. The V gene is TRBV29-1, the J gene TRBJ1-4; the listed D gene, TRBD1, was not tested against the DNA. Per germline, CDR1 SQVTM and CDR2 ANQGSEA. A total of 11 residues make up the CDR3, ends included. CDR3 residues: CSVRDRASLSY.

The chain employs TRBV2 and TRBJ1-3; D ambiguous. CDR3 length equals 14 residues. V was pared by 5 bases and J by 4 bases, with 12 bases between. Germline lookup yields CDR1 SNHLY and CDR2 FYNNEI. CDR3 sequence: CASSYKLPGNTIYF. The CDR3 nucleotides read TGTGCCAGCAGTTATAAACTCCCCGGAAACACCATATATTTT.

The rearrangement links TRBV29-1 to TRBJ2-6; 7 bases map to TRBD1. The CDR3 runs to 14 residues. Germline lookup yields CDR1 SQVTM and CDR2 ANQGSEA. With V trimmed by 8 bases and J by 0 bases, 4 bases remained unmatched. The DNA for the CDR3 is TGCAGCTCCAGACAGGGCTCTGGGGCCAACGTCCTGACTTTC. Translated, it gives CSSRQGSGANVLTF.

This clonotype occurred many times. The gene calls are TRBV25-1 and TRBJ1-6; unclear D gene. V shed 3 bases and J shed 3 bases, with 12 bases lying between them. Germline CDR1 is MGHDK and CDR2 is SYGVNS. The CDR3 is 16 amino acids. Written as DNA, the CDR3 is TGTGCCAGCAGTGACCCAGGACCAAACTATAATTCACCCCTCCACTTT. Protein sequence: CASSDPGPNYNSPLHF. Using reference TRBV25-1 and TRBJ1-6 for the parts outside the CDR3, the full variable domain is EADIYQTPRYLVIGTGKKITLECSQTMGHDKMYWYQQDPGMELHLIHYSYGVNSTEKGDLSSESTVSRIRTEHFPLTLESARPSHTSQYLCASSDPGPNYNSPLHFGNGTRLTVT.

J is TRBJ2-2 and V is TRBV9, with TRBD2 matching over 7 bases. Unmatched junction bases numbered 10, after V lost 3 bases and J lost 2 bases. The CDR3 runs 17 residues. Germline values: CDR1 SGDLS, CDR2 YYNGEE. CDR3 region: CASSGAQGGSNTGELFF. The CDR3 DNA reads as TGTGCCAGCAGCGGGGCTCAGGGCGGGAGTAACACCGGGGAGCTGTTTTTT.

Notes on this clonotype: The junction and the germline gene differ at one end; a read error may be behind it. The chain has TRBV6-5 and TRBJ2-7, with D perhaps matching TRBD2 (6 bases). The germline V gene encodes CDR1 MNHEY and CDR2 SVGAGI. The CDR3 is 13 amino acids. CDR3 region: CASSLGGRYFEDF. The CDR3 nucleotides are TGTGCCAGCAGTTTGGGGGGACGGTATTTTGAGGACTTC.